This is a list of T cell receptor beta chains from one sample in a study of shared clonotypes between healthy human individuals. Using immunoSEQ multiplex PCR, the repertoire was profiled, and TCRdb retains in-frame clones only, with some absent. The data contain about 480,000 clones, about 80% of them seen just once; the ten biggest clones take up roughly an eighth. The sequenced material came from PBMCs. The receptor set was obtained from a woman aged 40 to 50 in good health. Some clones in this sample may be carry-over from other donors' samples. The CDR3 runs from the conserved cysteine through the conserved F or W. The D gene is left open where the match is weak. Only some rows state a clone size, as once, few, many or a class for expanded clones.

>TRBJ2-7|NA|TRBV6-6|TRBD2
TGTGCCAGCAGTTCGAGGCGGACTAGCGACTACGAGCAGTACTTC
CASSSRRTSDYEQYF
>TRBJ1-2|NA|TRBV20-1|NA
TGCAGCGTACGGGGGGTTGCTGGCTACACCTTC
CSVRGVAGYTF
>TRBJ1-1|NA|TRBV6-1|TRBD1
TGTGCCAGTGGCGGGACAGGGGACACTGAAGCTTTCTTT
CASGGTGDTEAFF
>TRBJ1-2|NA|TRBV9|NA
TGTGCCAGCAGCGTAGACTTTACCTCTCCCCGGGGCTACACCTTC
CASSVDFTSPRGYTF
>TRBJ2-7|few|TRBV5-4|NA
TGTGCCAGCAGCTTGATGGACGGCTACGAGCAGTACTTC
CASSLMDGYEQYF
>TRBJ2-7|few|TRBV6-5|NA
TGTGCCAGCAGTTACTCGCCCCAGGGGGGCTACGAGCAGTACTTC
CASSYSPQGGYEQYF
>TRBJ1-3|NA|TRBV5-6|NA
TGTGCCAGCAGCTCGGGACGGCTCTCTGGAAACACCATATATTTT
CASSSGRLSGNTIYF
>TRBJ2-5|NA|TRBV5-3|TRBD2
TGTGCCAGAAGCTTGGGGGGCTTCGCGGGAGCTCAAGAGACCCAGTACTTC
CARSLGGFAGAQETQYF
>TRBJ2-1|NA|TRBV6-1|NA
TGTGCCAGCAGTGGGCCTTCAGGGAAGCCCTCCTACAATGAGCAGTTCTTC
CASSGPSGKPSYNEQFF
>TRBJ2-6|NA|TRBV19|NA
TGTGCCAGTAGTACAAGACTTCACTCTGGGGCCAACGTCCTGACTTTC
CASSTRLHSGANVLTF
>TRBJ2-1|NA|TRBV5-1|TRBD2
TGCGCCAGCATTGGGACTAGTGACAATGAGCAGTTCTTC
CASIGTSDNEQFF
>TRBJ2-7|NA|TRBV19|TRBD1
TGTGCCAGTAGTACCCACAGGGGGGTAGACGAGCAGTACTTC
CASSTHRGVDEQYF
>TRBJ2-7|NA|TRBV6-6|NA
TGTGCCAGCAGTTACTCAGGGCATCTGGACGAGCAGTACTTC
CASSYSGHLDEQYF
>TRBJ2-7|NA|TRBV5-1|TRBD1
TGCGCCAGCAGCTTGGGGCAGGGGGTGCCCTACGAGCAGTACTTC
CASSLGQGVPYEQYF
>TRBJ1-2|NA|TRBV5-1|TRBD1
TGCGCCAGCAGCTTGTTCGGGACAGGGAGTGACTATGGCTACACCTTC
CASSLFGTGSDYGYTF
>TRBJ2-1|few|TRBV6-8|NA
TGTGCCAGCAGCTGCACTGGCGGGCAGGATGAGCAGTTCTTC
CASSCTGGQDEQFF
>TRBJ1-1|NA|TRBV19|NA
TGTGCCAGTAGTATTAAGGTGGGCACTGAAGCTTTCTTT
CASSIKVGTEAFF
>TRBJ2-1|NA|TRBV7-2|TRBD2
TGTGCCAGCAGCTTAGGGCTGGTAGCGGGAGTTGAGCAGTTCTTC
CASSLGLVAGVEQFF
>TRBJ1-1|NA|TRBV5-4|NA
TGTGCCAGCACTAGGGGGGCTAACACTGAAGCTTTCTTT
CASTRGANTEAFF
>TRBJ2-1|NA|TRBV11-3|TRBD1
TGTGCCAGCAGCCCGGCGGGACAGGGGGTCTCCTACAATGAGCAGTTCTTC
CASSPAGQGVSYNEQFF
>TRBJ1-2|NA|TRBV27|NA
TGTGCCAGCAGTTTCGACAGTCTCTATGGCTACACCTTC
CASSFDSLYGYTF
>TRBJ2-1|NA|TRBV28|TRBD2
TGTGCCAGCCTCCCTGGGACTAGCGGGAGGGCCGGGCTGGATGAGCAGTTCTTC
CASLPGTSGRAGLDEQFF
>TRBJ1-3|NA|TRBV15|TRBD1
TGTGCCACCAGCATTGACAGGGGGCATTATGGAAACACCATATATTTT
CATSIDRGHYGNTIYF
>TRBJ2-2|NA|TRBV5-1|TRBD1
TGCGCCAGCAGCAGATTTAACAGGGGAGACACCGGGGAGCTGTTTTTT
CASSRFNRGDTGELFF
>TRBJ2-7|NA|TRBV4-2|TRBD2
TGTGCCAGCAGCCAAGCCCAACTAGCGGGAGGGGGCGACGAGCAGTACTTC
CASSQAQLAGGGDEQYF
>TRBJ1-5|NA|TRBV27|NA
TGTGCCAGCAGTTACGGGGTTGGCAATCAGCCCCAGCATTTT
CASSYGVGNQPQHF
>TRBJ1-5|few|TRBV28|NA
TGTGCCAGCAGTCAGGGATGGGGGAGCAATCAGCCCCAGCATTTT
CASSQGWGSNQPQHF
>TRBJ1-1|NA|TRBV19|TRBD1
TGTGCCAGTAGTAAAGGGGGCGCCTTTGATTTGGCTTTCTTT
CASSKGGAFDLAFF
>TRBJ1-1|NA|TRBV5-1|NA
TGCGCCAGCAGCTTGGTAAACACTGAAGCTTTCTTT
CASSLVNTEAFF
>TRBJ2-7|NA|TRBV4-2|TRBD2
TGTGCCAGCAGCCAAGAGGTCAGCGGGAGGGTCCAGTACTTC
CASSQEVSGRVQYF
>TRBJ2-1|NA|TRBV19|NA
TGTGCCAGTAGTATCCCTGGAATCCACAATGAGCAGTTCTTC
CASSIPGIHNEQFF
>TRBJ2-7|NA|TRBV7-8|TRBD1
TGTGCCAGCAGGACCGGATGGGACAGCGCCTACGAGCAGTACTTC
CASRTGWDSAYEQYF
>TRBJ1-1|few|TRBV9|NA
TGTGCCAGCAGCTCCACAGCACAGAACACTGAAGCTTTCTTT
CASSSTAQNTEAFF
>TRBJ2-5|NA|TRBV28|TRBD2
TGTGCCAGCAGTTTGACGCGGACTAGTCGGGAGCAGTACTTC
CASSLTRTSREQYF
>TRBJ2-2|NA|TRBV19|NA
TGTGCCAGTAGTTGGCTGGGTGTCACCGGGGAGCTGTTTTTT
CASSWLGVTGELFF
>TRBJ2-1|NA|TRBV29-1|TRBD2
TGCAGCGTTGAGCGGCTAGCGGGATACAATGAGCAGTTCTTC
CSVERLAGYNEQFF
>TRBJ2-1|once|TRBV5-5|NA
TGTGCCAGCAGCTCCATCCGCGACTCCGGCAATGAGCAGTTCTTC
CASSSIRDSGNEQFF
>TRBJ1-6|NA|TRBV30|NA
TGTGCCTGGAGCTGGCCAGGGAAAAATTCACCCCTCCACTTT
CAWSWPGKNSPLHF
>TRBJ2-7|NA|TRBV28|TRBD2
TGTGCCAGTGGTCCACCGGGACTAGCGGGAGAGGAGTACTTC
CASGPPGLAGEEYF
>TRBJ2-1|NA|TRBV7-9|NA
TGTGCCAGCAGCTCGACTGTCGGCGGGACGGGCAATGAGCAGTTCTTC
CASSSTVGGTGNEQFF
>TRBJ2-3|NA|TRBV7-8|NA
TGTGCCAGCAGCTGGGGGGGCACAGATACGCAGTATTTT
CASSWGGTDTQYF
>TRBJ2-7|NA|TRBV23-1|NA
TGCGCCAGCAGTCAAAGGTGGGGTTTCTACGAGCAGTACTTC
CASSQRWGFYEQYF
>TRBJ2-1|NA|TRBV5-6|TRBD2
TGTGCCAGCAGCTTGGGGCTAGCGGAGGCCCTAGGGATCTTC
CASSLGLAEALGIF
>TRBJ2-7|few|TRBV12-2|NA
TGTGCAAGTCGCGTTCCCCAAGAACCGACCTACGAGCAGTACTTC
CASRVPQEPTYEQYF
>TRBJ1-2|NA|TRBV11-2|TRBD1
TGTGCCAGCACCTTCGGACAGGGGTGGAGTGGCTACACCTTC
CASTFGQGWSGYTF